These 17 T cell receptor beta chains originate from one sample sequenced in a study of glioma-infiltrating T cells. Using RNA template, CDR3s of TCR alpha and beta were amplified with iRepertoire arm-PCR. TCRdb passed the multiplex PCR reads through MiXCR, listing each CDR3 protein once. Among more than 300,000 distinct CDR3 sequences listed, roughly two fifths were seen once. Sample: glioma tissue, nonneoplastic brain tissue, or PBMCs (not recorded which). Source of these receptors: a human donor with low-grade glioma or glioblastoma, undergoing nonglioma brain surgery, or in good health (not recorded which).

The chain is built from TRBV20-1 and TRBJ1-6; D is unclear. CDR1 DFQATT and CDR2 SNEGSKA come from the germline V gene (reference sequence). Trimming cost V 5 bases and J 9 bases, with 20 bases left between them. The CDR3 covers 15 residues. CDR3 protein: CSAPPSVAGGSPLHF. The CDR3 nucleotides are TGCAGTGCTCCACCAAGTGTCGCCGGTGGTTCACCCCTCCACTTT.

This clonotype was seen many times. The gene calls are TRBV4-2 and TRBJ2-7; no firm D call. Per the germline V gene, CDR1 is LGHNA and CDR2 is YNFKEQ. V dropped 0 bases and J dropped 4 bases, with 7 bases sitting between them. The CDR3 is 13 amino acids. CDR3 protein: CASSQDHSYEQYF. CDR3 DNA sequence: TGTGCCAGCAGCCAAGATCACAGTTACGAGCAGTACTTC.

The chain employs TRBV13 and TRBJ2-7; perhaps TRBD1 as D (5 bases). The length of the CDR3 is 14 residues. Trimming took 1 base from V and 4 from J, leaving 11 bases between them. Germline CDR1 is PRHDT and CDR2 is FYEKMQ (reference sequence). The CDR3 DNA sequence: TGTGCCAGCAGCTTAGCTCGCAGGGTGTACGAGCAGTACTTC. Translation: CASSLARRVYEQYF. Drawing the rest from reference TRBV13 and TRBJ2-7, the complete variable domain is AAGVIQSPRHLIKEKRETATLKCYPIPRHDTVYWYQQGPGQDPQFLISFYEKMQSDKGSIPDRFSAQQFSDYHSELNMSSLELGDSALYFCASSLARRVYEQYFGPGTRLTVT.

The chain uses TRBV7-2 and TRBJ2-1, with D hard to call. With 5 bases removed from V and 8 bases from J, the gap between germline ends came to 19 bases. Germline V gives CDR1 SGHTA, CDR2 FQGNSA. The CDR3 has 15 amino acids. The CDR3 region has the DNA TGTGCCAGCAGCCCCCAGCCTGGAAGGAGCGATGAGCAGTTCTTC. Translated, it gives CASSPQPGRSDEQFF.

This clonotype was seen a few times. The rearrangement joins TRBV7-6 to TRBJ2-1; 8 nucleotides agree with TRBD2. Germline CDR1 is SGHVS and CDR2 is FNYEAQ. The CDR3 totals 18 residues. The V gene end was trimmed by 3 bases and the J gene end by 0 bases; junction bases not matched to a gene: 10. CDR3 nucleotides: TGTGCCAGCAGCTTTACTTCCCTAGCGGGTAGCTCCTACAATGAGCAGTTCTTC. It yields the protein CASSFTSLAGSSYNEQFF.

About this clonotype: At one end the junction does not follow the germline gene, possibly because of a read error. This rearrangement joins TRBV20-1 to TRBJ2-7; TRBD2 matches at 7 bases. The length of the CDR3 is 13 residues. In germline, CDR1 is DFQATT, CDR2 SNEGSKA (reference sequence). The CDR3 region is CSAASGSSYEHYF. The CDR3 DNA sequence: TGCAGTGCCGCTAGCGGCAGCTCCTACGAGCACTACTTC.

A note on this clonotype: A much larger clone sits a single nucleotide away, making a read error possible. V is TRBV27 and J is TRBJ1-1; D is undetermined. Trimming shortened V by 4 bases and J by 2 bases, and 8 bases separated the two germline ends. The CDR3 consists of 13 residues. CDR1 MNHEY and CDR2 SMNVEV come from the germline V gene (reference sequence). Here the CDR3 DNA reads TGTGCCAGCAGTTCCGGGATTAACACTGAAGCTTTCTTT. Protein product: CASSSGINTEAFF.

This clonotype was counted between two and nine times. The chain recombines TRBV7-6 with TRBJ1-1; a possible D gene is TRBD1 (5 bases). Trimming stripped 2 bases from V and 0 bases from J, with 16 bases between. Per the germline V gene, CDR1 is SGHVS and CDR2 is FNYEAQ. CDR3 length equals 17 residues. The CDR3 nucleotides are TGTGCCAGCAGCTTACCCCTAGGGGTGGGTGTGAACACTGAAGCTTTCTTT. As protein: CASSLPLGVGVNTEAFF.

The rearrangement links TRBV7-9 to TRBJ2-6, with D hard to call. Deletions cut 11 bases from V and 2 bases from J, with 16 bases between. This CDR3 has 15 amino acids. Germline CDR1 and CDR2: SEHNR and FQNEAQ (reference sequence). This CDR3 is CAVHVAEAGANVLTF. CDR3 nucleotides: TGTGCCGTACATGTCGCTGAAGCTGGGGCCAACGTCCTGACTTTC.

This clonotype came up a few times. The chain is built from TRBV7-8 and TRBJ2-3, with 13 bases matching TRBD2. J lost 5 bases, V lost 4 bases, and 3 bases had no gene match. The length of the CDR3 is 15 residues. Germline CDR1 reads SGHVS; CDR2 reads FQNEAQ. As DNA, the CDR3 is TGTGCCAGCAGCTCAGGACTAGCGGGAGAAGATACGCAGTATTTT. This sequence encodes CASSSGLAGEDTQYF. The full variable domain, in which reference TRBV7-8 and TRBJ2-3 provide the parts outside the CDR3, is GAGVSQSPRYKVAKRGQDVALRCDPISGHVSLFWYQQALGQGPEFLTYFQNEAQLDKSGLPSDRFFAERPEGSVSTLKIQRTQQEDSAVYLCASSSGLAGEDTQYFGPGTRLTVL.

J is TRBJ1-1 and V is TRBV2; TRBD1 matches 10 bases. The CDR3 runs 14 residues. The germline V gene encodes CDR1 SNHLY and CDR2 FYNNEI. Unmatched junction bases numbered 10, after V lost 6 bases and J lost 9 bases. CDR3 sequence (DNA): TGTGCCAGCAGCGCTGGACAGGGGGGTCGAAAAGCTTTCTTT. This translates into CASSAGQGGRKAFF.

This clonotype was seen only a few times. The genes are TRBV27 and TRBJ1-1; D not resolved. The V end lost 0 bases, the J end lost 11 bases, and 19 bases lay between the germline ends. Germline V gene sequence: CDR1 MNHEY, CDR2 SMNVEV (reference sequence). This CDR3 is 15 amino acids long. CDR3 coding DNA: TGTGCCAGCAGTTTATCGTCTGGCAGCCACGAGCGGGCTTTCTTT. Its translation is CASSLSSGSHERAFF.

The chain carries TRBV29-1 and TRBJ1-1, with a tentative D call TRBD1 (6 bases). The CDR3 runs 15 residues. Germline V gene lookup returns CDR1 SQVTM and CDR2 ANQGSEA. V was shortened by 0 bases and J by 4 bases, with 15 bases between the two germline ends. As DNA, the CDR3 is TGCAGCGTTGAAGATATCGGGGGCCCAGGCACTGAAGCTTTCTTT. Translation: CSVEDIGGPGTEAFF.

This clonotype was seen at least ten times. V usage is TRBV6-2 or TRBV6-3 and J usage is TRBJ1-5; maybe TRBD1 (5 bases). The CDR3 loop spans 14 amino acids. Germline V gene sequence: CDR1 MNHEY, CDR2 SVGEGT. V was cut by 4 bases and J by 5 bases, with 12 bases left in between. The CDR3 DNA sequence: TGTGCCAGCAGTTTTCCAGGGTTTGATCAGCCCCAGCATTTT. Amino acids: CASSFPGFDQPQHF.

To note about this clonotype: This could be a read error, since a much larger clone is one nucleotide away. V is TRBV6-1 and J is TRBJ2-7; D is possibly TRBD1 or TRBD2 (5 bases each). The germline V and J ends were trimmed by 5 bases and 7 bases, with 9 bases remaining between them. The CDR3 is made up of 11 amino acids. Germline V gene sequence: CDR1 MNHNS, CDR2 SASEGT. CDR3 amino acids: CASSSEGEQYF. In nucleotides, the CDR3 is TGTGCCAGCAGTTCCGAGGGGGAGCAGTACTTC.

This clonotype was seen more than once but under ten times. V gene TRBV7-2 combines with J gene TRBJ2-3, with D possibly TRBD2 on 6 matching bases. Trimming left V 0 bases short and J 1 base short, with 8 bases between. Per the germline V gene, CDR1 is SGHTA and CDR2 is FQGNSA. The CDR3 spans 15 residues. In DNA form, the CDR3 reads TGTGCCAGCAGCTTAGCCGGACTACGCACAGATACGCAGTATTTT. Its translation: CASSLAGLRTDTQYF.

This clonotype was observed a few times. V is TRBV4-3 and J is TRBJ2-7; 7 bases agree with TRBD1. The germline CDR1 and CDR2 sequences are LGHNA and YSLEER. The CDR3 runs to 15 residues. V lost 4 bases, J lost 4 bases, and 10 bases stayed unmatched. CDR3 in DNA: TGCGCCAGCAGCCGGAGCCTTGGGACAGTTTACGAGCAGTACTTC. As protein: CASSRSLGTVYEQYF.